This T cell receptor beta chain emerged from a study of blood T cells in healthy people across ages. Primed by a sample-barcoded 5' primer and a J-beta primer mix, a second PCR proceeded for about 7 to 11 cycles. MiXCR was run by TCRdb on the 5' RACE reads, yielding one entry per CDR3 protein. Of 700,000 or so distinct CDR3 sequences in the sample, around 38% were seen once. This clonotype was observed a few times. The specimen was blood. The origin of this receptor is a man older than 75 in good health.

The CDR3 DNA sequence: TGTGCCAGCAGTGGGACAGGCCGCTCCTACAATGAGCAGTTCTTC. Translating it yields CASSGTGRSYNEQFF. The V call is TRBV6-2 or TRBV6-3, the J call TRBJ2-1, with 8 bases aligning to TRBD1. Germline V gene data show CDR1 as MNHEY and CDR2 as SVGEGT. This CDR3 region has 15 residues. The junction had 3 bases not matched to a gene; V was cut back by 5 bases and J by 0 bases.